This TCR beta chain was sequenced during a study of technical replicates of blood from a few donors. Trimming cost V 9 bases and J 2 bases, with 19 bases left between them. CDR1 and CDR2 from the germline V gene are SNHLY and FYNNEI. CDR3 length equals 15 residues. Sequencing used immunoSEQ multiplex PCR; TCRdb keeps in-frame clones, though not all of them. The sample carries some 83,000 clones, roughly nine tenths recorded once. Sequenced: T cells isolated from PBMCs. The chain has TRBV2 and TRBJ1-2; tentatively, D is TRBD1 (5 bases). The sequence came from a human donor in good health. CDR3 in amino acids: CASSAQGGANYGYTF. CDR3 nucleotide sequence: TGTGCCAGTTCTGCCCAGGGCGGGGCAAACTATGGCTACACCTTC.